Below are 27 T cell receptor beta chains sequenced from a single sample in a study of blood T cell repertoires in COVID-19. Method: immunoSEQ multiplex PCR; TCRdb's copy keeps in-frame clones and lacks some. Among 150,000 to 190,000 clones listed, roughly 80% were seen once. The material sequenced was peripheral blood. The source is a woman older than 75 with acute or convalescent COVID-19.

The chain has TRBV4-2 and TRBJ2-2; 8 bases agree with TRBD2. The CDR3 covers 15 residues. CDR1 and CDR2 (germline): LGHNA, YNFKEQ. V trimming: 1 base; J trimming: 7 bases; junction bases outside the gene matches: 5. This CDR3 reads CASSQAGGVGGELFF. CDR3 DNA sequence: TGTGCCAGCAGCCAAGCCGGGGGGGTAGGCGGGGAGCTGTTTTTT.

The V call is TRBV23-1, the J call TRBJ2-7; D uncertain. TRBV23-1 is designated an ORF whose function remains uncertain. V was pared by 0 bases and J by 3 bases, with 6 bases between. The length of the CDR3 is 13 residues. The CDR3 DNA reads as TGCGCCAGCAGTCAATCGTCGGGCTACGAGCAGTACTTC. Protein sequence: CASSQSSGYEQYF.

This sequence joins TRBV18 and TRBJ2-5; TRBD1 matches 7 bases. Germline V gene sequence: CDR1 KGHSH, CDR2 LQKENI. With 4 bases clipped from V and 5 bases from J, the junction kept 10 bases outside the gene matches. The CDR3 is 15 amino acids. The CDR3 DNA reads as TGTGCCAGCTCACTAGACAGGGCGGCAGGGGAGACCCAGTACTTC. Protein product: CASSLDRAAGETQYF.

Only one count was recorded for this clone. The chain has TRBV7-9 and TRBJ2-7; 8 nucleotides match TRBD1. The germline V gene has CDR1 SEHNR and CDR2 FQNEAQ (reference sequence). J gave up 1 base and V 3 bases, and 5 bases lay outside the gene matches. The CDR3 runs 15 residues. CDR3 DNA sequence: TGTGCCAGCAGCTTTGGACAGGGCTTATCCTACGAGCAGTACTTC. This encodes CASSFGQGLSYEQYF.

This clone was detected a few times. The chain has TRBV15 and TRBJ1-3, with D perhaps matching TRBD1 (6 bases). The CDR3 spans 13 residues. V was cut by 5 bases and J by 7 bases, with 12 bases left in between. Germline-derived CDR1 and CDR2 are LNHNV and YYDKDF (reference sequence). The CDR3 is CATSFSGDNTIYF. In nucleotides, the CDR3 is TGTGCCACCAGCTTCTCAGGGGACAACACCATATATTTT.

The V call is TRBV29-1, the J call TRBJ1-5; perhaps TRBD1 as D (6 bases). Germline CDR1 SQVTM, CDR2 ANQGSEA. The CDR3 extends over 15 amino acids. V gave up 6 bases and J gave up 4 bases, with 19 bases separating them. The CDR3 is CSVTTGLGVNQPQHF. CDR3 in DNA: TGCAGCGTCACGACAGGTCTAGGGGTAAATCAGCCCCAGCATTTT. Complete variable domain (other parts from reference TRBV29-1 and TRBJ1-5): SAVISQKPSRDICQRGTSLTIQCQVDSQVTMMFWYRQQPGQSLTLIATANQGSEATYESGFVIDKFPISRPNLTFSTLTVSNMSPEDSSIYLCSVTTGLGVNQPQHFGDGTRLSIL.

Written as DNA, the CDR3 is TGTGCCAGCAGCCAAGGGCCAGGGCCGAACACTGAAGCTTTCTTT. Protein: CASSQGPGPNTEAFF. V gene TRBV4-2 combines with J gene TRBJ1-1, with a weak D call TRBD1 (5 bases). Per the germline V gene, CDR1 is LGHNA and CDR2 is YNFKEQ. The V end was cut by 1 base, the J end by 1 base, with 10 bases between. CDR3 length: 15 amino acids.

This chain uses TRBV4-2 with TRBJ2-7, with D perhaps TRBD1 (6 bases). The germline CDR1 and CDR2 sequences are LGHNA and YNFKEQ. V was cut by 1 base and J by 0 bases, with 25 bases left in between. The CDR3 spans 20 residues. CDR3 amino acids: CASSQGRSNRAVQSSYEQYF. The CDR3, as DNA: TGTGCCAGCAGCCAAGGAAGGTCCAACAGGGCTGTACAGAGCTCCTACGAGCAGTACTTC.

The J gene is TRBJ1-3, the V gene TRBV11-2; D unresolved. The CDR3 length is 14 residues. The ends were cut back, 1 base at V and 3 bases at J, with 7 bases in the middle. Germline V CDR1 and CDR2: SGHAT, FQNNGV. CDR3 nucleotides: TGTGCCAGCAGCTTAGGTTCATTTGGAAACACCATATATTTT. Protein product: CASSLGSFGNTIYF.

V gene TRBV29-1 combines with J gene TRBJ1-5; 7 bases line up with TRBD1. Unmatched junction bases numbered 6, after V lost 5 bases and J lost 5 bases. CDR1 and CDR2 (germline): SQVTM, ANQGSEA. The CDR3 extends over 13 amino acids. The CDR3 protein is CSVQKGADQPQHF. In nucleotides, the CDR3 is TGCAGCGTTCAAAAGGGGGCCGATCAGCCCCAGCATTTT.

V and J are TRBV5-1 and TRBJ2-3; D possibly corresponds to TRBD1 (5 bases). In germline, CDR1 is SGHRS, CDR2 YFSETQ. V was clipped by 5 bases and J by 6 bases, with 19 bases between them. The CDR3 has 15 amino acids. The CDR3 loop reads CASSQAPPGKDTQYF. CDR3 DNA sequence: TGCGCCAGCAGTCAAGCCCCACCAGGGAAGGATACGCAGTATTTT.

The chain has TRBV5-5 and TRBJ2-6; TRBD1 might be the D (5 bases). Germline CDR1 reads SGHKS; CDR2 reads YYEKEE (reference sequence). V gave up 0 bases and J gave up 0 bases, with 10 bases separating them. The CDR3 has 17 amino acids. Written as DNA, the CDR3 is TGTGCCAGCAGCTTGGGGACATGGGACTCTGGGGCCAACGTCCTGACTTTC. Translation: CASSLGTWDSGANVLTF.

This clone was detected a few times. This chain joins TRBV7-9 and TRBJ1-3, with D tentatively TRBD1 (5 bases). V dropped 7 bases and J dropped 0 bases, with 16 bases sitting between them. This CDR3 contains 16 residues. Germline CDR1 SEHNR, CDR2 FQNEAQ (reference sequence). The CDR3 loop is CASKTGGASSGNTIYF. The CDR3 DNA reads TGTGCCAGCAAAACCGGAGGGGCAAGCTCTGGAAACACCATATATTTT.

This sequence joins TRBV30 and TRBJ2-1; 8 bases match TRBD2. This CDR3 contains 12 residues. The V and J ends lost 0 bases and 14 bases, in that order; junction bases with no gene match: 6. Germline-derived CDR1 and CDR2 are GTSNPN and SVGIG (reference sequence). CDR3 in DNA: TGTGCCTGGAGTGTACCAGCGGGGGTTAAGTTCTTC. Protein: CAWSVPAGVKFF. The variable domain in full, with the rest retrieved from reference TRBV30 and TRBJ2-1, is SQTIHQWPATLVQPVGSPLSLECTVEGTSNPNLYWYRQAAGRGLQLLFYSVGIGQISSEVPQNLSASRPQDRQFILSSKKLLLSDSGFYLCAWSVPAGVKFFGPGTRLTVL.

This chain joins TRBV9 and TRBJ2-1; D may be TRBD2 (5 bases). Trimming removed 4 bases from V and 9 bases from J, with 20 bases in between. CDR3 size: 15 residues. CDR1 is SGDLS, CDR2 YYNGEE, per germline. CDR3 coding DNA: TGTGCCAGCAGCCCCCATCTTTTGCATGAGGGTGAGCAGTTCTTC. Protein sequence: CASSPHLLHEGEQFF.

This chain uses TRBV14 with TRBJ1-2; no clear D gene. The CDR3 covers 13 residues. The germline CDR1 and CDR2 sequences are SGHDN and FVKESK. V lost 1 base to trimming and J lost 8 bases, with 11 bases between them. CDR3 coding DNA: TGTGCCAGCAGCCAAGCCCGCGTGGGCGGCTACACCTTC. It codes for CASSQARVGGYTF.

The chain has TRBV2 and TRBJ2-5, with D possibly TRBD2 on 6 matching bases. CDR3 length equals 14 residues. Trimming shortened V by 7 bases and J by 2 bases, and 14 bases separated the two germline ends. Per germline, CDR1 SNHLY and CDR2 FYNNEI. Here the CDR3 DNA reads TGTGCCAGCACCTCAATGGGGGGACAAGAGACCCAGTACTTC. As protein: CASTSMGGQETQYF.

The CDR3 region is CASSLEQQGNSYEQYF. CDR3 sequence (DNA): TGTGCCAGCAGCTTAGAGCAACAGGGAAACTCCTACGAGCAGTACTTC. The rearrangement links TRBV7-8 to TRBJ2-7; possibly TRBD1 for D (6 bases). This CDR3 is built from 16 residues. Germline values: CDR1 SGHVS, CDR2 FQNEAQ. The germline V and J ends were trimmed by 1 base and 0 bases, with 13 bases remaining between them.

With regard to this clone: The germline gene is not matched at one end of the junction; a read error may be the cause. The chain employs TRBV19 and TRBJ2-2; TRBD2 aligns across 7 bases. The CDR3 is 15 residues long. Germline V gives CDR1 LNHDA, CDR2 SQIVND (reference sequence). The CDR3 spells CASSLEGGGTGELFF. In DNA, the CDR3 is TGTGCCAGTAGTCTAGAGGGCGGGGGCACCGGGGAGCTGTTTTTT.

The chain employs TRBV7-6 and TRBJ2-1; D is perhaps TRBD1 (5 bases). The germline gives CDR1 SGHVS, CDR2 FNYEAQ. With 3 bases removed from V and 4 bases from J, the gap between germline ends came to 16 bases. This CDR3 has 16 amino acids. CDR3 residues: CASSLGQGGRYNEQFF. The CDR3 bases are TGTGCCAGCAGCTTGGGGCAGGGCGGAAGGTACAATGAGCAGTTCTTC.

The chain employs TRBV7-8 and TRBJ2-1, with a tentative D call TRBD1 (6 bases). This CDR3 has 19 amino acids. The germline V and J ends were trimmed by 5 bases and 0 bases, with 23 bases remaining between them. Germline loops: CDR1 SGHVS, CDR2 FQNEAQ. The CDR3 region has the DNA TGTGCCAGCAGCCTTAGGGGGTGGGCCGAAGCTAACTCCTACAATGAGCAGTTCTTC. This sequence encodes CASSLRGWAEANSYNEQFF.

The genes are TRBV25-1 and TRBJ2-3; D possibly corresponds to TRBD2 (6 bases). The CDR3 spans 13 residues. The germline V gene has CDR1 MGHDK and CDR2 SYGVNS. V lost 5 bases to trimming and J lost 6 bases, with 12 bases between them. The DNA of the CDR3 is TGTGCCAGCAGTCGGCCGGGAGAGGATACGCAGTATTTT. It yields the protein CASSRPGEDTQYF.

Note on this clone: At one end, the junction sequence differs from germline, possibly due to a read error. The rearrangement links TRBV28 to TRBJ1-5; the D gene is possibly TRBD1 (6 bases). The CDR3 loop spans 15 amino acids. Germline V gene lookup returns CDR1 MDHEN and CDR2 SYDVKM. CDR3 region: CASSSSGRGNQPQHF. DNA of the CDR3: TGTGCCAGCAGTTCCTCCGGCAGGGGCAACCAGCCCCAGCATTTT.

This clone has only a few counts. The CDR3 loop is CSATGLEQYF. The DNA for the CDR3 is TGCAGTGCTACAGGGCTCGAGCAGTACTTC. The V and J genes are TRBV20-1 and TRBJ2-7; tentatively, D is TRBD1 (5 bases). V gave up 4 bases and J gave up 6 bases, with 7 bases separating them. This CDR3 spans 10 amino acids. The germline V gene has CDR1 DFQATT and CDR2 SNEGSKA (reference sequence).

The CDR3 nucleotides are TGCAGCGTTGATGTAGGCGGATATGGCTACACCTTC. Residues: CSVDVGGYGYTF. The V gene is TRBV29-1, the J gene TRBJ1-2; no clear D. The CDR3 covers 12 residues. V was shortened by 3 bases and J by 5 bases, with 10 bases between the two germline ends. CDR1 and CDR2 (germline): SQVTM, ANQGSEA.

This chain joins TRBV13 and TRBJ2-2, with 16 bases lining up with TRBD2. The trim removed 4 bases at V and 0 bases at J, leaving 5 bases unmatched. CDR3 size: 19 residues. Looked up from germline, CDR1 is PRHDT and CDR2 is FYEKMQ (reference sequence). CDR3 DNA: TGTGCCAGCAGCTCAACGGGACTAGCGGGAGGGCCGAACACCGGGGAGCTGTTTTTT. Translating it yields CASSSTGLAGGPNTGELFF.

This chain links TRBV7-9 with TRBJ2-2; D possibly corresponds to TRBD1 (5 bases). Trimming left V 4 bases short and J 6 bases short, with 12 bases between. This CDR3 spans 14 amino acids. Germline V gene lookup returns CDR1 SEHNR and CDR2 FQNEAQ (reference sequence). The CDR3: CASSSSGWAGELFF. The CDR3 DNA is TGTGCCAGCAGCTCGTCAGGGTGGGCCGGGGAGCTGTTTTTT.